Shown below are 10 T cell receptor beta chains from a single sample sequenced in a study of CD8 T cells in Susac syndrome. RNA, at roughly 0.5 to 1 ug, was reverse transcribed with random hexamers. Via MiXCR, TCRdb re-called the immunoSEQ multiplex PCR reads, giving one row per CDR3 protein. The table has approximately 77,000 distinct CDR3 sequences, roughly 91% seen once. Sequencing input: CD4+ T cells from PBMCs. These receptor sequences come from a human donor with Susac syndrome.

This chain connects TRBV5-1 to TRBJ2-3, with D perhaps matching TRBD2 (6 bases). CDR1 is SGHRS and CDR2 is YFSETQ in the germline V gene. The CDR3 length is 14 residues. V was shortened by 2 bases and J by 4 bases, with 11 bases between the two germline ends. In nucleotides, the CDR3 is TGCGCCAGCAGCTTCCGACTAGGGGCAGATACGCAGTATTTT. Translating it yields CASSFRLGADTQYF.

This clonotype is a singleton in its sample. The V and J genes are TRBV2 and TRBJ1-1; D is undetermined. This CDR3 is built from 11 residues. Germline V gene lookup returns CDR1 SNHLY and CDR2 FYNNEI. The germline V and J ends were trimmed by 3 bases and 5 bases, with 4 bases remaining between them. CDR3 DNA sequence: TGTGCCAGCAGTGATTGGACTGAAGCTTTCTTT. This translates into CASSDWTEAFF.

V gene TRBV14 combines with J gene TRBJ2-3, with TRBD1 matching over 8 bases. J was trimmed by 2 bases and V by 4 bases; bases with no gene match: 8. There are 16 residues in the CDR3. Germline lookup yields CDR1 SGHDN and CDR2 FVKESK. CDR3 in amino acids: CASSPTGDRITDTQYF. CDR3 DNA sequence: TGTGCCAGCAGCCCCACGGGGGACAGGATCACAGATACGCAGTATTTT.

The V gene is TRBV6-1, the J gene TRBJ2-1; no definite D call. Trimming left V 4 bases short and J 16 bases short, with 11 bases between. This CDR3 has 10 residues. Germline lookup yields CDR1 MNHNS and CDR2 SASEGT. The CDR3 loop reads CASSAECFFF. DNA for the CDR3: TGTGCCAGCAGTGCGGAGTGCTTCTTCTTC.

This sequence joins TRBV27 and TRBJ1-2, with D maybe TRBD1 (5 bases). The CDR3 totals 14 residues. Germline V gene sequence: CDR1 MNHEY, CDR2 SMNVEV (reference sequence). Trimming took off 7 bases at V and 3 bases at J, with 15 bases between the two ends. CDR3 sequence reads: CASTRKGGDYGYTF. CDR3 DNA sequence: TGTGCCAGCACCCGCAAGGGAGGGGACTATGGCTACACCTTC.

In this sample, this clonotype turned up a few times. This chain joins TRBV12-3 or TRBV12-4 and TRBJ1-1; TRBD1 agrees at 8 bases. This CDR3 has 14 residues. Trimming took 5 bases from V and 7 from J; bases not matched to a gene: 9. The CDR3 region has the DNA TGTGCCAGCAGTGCTCAGGGGGCGATGGGTGAAGCTTTCTTT. Translated, it gives CASSAQGAMGEAFF.

The chain has TRBV15 and TRBJ1-5, with no clear D. Trimming removed 0 bases at V and 1 base at J, with 10 bases between. The germline V gene has CDR1 LNHNV and CDR2 YYDKDF (reference sequence). The CDR3 contains 16 residues. CDR3 residues: CATSRDSPGSNQPQHF. The CDR3 region has the DNA TGTGCCACCAGCAGAGATTCTCCAGGAAGCAATCAGCCCCAGCATTTT.

The rearrangement joins TRBV25-1 to TRBJ2-3, with 8 positions matching TRBD1. Germline loops: CDR1 MGHDK, CDR2 SYGVNS. J lost 4 bases, V lost 5 bases, and 11 bases had no gene match. CDR3 length: 16 amino acids. The CDR3 loop is CASSSWSGQGSDTQYF. CDR3 nucleotide sequence: TGTGCCAGCAGTTCATGGAGCGGACAGGGCTCAGATACGCAGTATTTT.

The V gene is TRBV5-1, the J gene TRBJ2-1; 8 nucleotides align to TRBD2. Germline V gene data show CDR1 as SGHRS and CDR2 as YFSETQ. This CDR3 spans 15 amino acids. Unmatched junction bases numbered 6, after V lost 2 bases and J lost 5 bases. CDR3 residues: CASSFGRGANNEQFF. The CDR3, as DNA: TGCGCCAGCAGCTTCGGGCGGGGGGCTAACAATGAGCAGTTCTTC.

J is TRBJ1-5 and V is TRBV27; D unresolved. Germline V gene sequence: CDR1 MNHEY, CDR2 SMNVEV (reference sequence). V was clipped by 8 bases and J by 4 bases, with 12 bases between them. This CDR3 is built from 13 residues. The CDR3 protein is CASSTRTNQPQHF. The DNA for the CDR3 is TGTGCCAGCTCGACCCGGACTAATCAGCCCCAGCATTTT.